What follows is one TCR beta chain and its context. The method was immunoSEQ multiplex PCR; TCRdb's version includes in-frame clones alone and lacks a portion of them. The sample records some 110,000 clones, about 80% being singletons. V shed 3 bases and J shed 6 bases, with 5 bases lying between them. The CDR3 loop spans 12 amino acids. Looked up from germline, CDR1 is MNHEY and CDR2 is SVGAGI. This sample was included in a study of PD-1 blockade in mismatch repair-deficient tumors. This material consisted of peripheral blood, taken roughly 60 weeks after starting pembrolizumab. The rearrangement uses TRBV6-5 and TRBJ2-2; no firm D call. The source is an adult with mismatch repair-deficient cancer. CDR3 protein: CASSYAAGELFF. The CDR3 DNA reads TGTGCCAGCAGTTATGCGGCCGGGGAGCTGTTTTTT.